The 18 T cell receptor beta chains given below trace back to one sample, sequenced in a study of CD8+CD57+ T cells in acquired aplastic anemia. Genomic DNA provided the template from which TCR beta VDJ and CDR3 profiles were obtained. TCRdb recomputed calls from the reads with MiXCR, one row per CDR3 protein. The sample lists more than 100,000 distinct CDR3 sequences; 41% were seen once. Sequenced: sorted CD4+, CD8+, or CD8+CD57+ T cells (not recorded which) from PBMCs. Receptors originate from a human donor in good health, serving as a control.

The chain recombines TRBV2 with TRBJ2-7; D possibly corresponds to TRBD2 (7 bases). Trimming removed 8 bases from V and 0 bases from J, with 14 bases in between. Germline V lookup: CDR1 SNHLY, CDR2 FYNNEI. The CDR3 consists of 14 residues. The CDR3: CASERGGFSYEQYF. CDR3 in DNA: TGTGCCAGCGAGAGGGGGGGGTTCTCCTACGAGCAGTACTTC.

This clonotype was detected ten times or more. Germline is not matched at one junction end, which may reflect a read error. This chain connects TRBV13 to TRBJ2-1; D gene ambiguous. Germline V gene sequence: CDR1 PRHDT, CDR2 FYEKMQ (reference sequence). The CDR3 spans 11 residues. The CDR3 region has the DNA TGTGCCAGCAGCTCCTTCAATGAGCAGTTCTTC. Amino acids: CASSSFNEQFF.

The rearrangement joins TRBV2 to TRBJ2-1; 8 nucleotides match TRBD1. Germline CDR1 is SNHLY and CDR2 is FYNNEI. Trimming removed 6 bases from V and 8 bases from J; junction bases left unmatched: 6. This CDR3 is 13 amino acids long. The CDR3 here is CASRGPTGDEQFF. The CDR3 DNA sequence: TGTGCCAGCAGGGGTCCGACAGGGGATGAGCAGTTCTTC.

The rearrangement uses TRBV9 and TRBJ1-2; the D is unclear. V gave up 3 bases and J gave up 6 bases, with 6 bases separating them. This CDR3 has 11 residues. Germline values: CDR1 SGDLS, CDR2 YYNGEE. CDR3 protein: CASSAWDGYTF. Here the CDR3 DNA reads TGTGCCAGCAGCGCCTGGGATGGCTACACCTTC.

V gene TRBV2 combines with J gene TRBJ2-2, with TRBD1 matching over 9 bases. The CDR3 spans 14 residues. Germline CDR1 and CDR2: SNHLY and FYNNEI. V lost 6 bases, J lost 5 bases, and 4 bases stayed unmatched. The DNA for the CDR3 is TGTGCCAGCAGGGACAGGGGTTGGACCGGGGAGCTGTTTTTT. It encodes CASRDRGWTGELFF. Based on the CDR3 plus reference TRBV2 and TRBJ2-2, the full variable domain is EPEVTQTPSHQVTQMGQEVILRCVPISNHLYFYWYRQILGQKVEFLVSFYNNEISEKSEIFDDQFSVERPDGSNFTLKIRSTKLEDSAMYFCASRDRGWTGELFFGEGSRLTVL.

The chain recombines TRBV9 with TRBJ2-7; 10 bases are shared with TRBD1. The CDR3 spans 14 residues. CDR1 and CDR2 from the germline V gene are SGDLS and YYNGEE. V lost 4 bases, J lost 6 bases, and 7 bases stayed unmatched. CDR3 nucleotide sequence: TGTGCCAGCAGCCCTCCGACAGGGGGCCTCGAGCAGTACTTC. Its protein is CASSPPTGGLEQYF.

This clonotype was observed a handful of times. The gene calls are TRBV6-1 and TRBJ1-2; 7 bases map to TRBD1. The germline V gene has CDR1 MNHNS and CDR2 SASEGT. Trimming at V came to 7 bases and at J to 4 bases, leaving 9 bases not matched to a gene. The CDR3 has 14 residues. The CDR3 nucleotides are TGTGCCAGCATGAGGGGGCAGGGGCCCTATGGCTACACCTTC. Translation gives CASMRGQGPYGYTF.

The CDR3 loop is CAISGGTGSYEQYF. In DNA, the CDR3 is TGTGCCATCAGTGGGGGGACAGGGTCGTACGAGCAGTACTTC. V is TRBV10-3 and J is TRBJ2-7; TRBD1 matches 9 bases. The CDR3 totals 14 residues. The germline V gene encodes CDR1 ENHRY and CDR2 SYGVKD. V gave up 4 bases and J gave up 4 bases; unmatched junction bases: 5.

This clonotype came up many times. The CDR3 region has the DNA TGTGCCAGCAGGAGACGACCCACGAACCTGGACAGGATCTACGAGCAGTACTTC. Its translation is CASRRRPTNLDRIYEQYF. V and J are TRBV28 and TRBJ2-7, with 7 bases lining up with TRBD1. The CDR3 has 18 amino acids. The germline V gene encodes CDR1 MDHEN and CDR2 SYDVKM. The junction had 20 bases not matched to a gene; V was cut back by 6 bases and J by 3 bases. Full variable domain (missing parts from reference TRBV28 and TRBJ2-7): DVKVTQSSRYLVKRTGEKVFLECVQDMDHENMFWYRQDPGLGLRLIYFSYDVKMKEKGDIPEGYSVSREKKERFSLILESASTNQTSMYLCASRRRPTNLDRIYEQYFGPGTRLTVT.

Remarks on this clonotype: A read error may be the cause here, since a much bigger clone is one base away. The rearrangement uses TRBV7-2 and TRBJ1-4; D call uncertain. Trimming removed 10 bases at V and 4 bases at J, with 16 bases between. Germline V gives CDR1 SGHTA, CDR2 FQGNSA. The CDR3 spans 14 residues. The CDR3 loop is CTTRGRTSNEKLFF. CDR3 coding DNA: TGTACCACCAGAGGACGGACGAGTAATGAAAAACTGTTTTTT. Complete variable domain (other parts from reference TRBV7-2 and TRBJ1-4): GAGVSQSPSNKVTEKGKDVELRCDPISGHTALYWYRQSLGQGLEFLIYFQGNSAPDKSGLPSDRFSAERTGGSVSTLTIQRTQQEDSAVYLCTTRGRTSNEKLFFGSGTQLSVL.

This clonotype was recorded many times. The genes are TRBV24-1 and TRBJ2-1, with 7 nucleotides matching TRBD1. V shed 9 bases, J shed 8 bases, and the junction held 6 bases outside the gene matches. CDR1 is KGHDR, CDR2 SFDVKD, per germline. This CDR3 comprises 12 residues. CDR3 protein: CATGTAPHEQFF. CDR3 coding DNA: TGTGCCACCGGGACAGCCCCCCATGAGCAGTTCTTC.

J is TRBJ2-3 and V is TRBV20-1; 11 bases are a match to TRBD2. The length of the CDR3 is 14 residues. The junction had 6 bases not matched to a gene; V was cut back by 2 bases and J by 8 bases. The germline V gene has CDR1 DFQATT and CDR2 SNEGSKA (reference sequence). The CDR3 is CSARLAGGWGTQYF. The CDR3 nucleotides read TGCAGTGCTAGACTAGCGGGGGGCTGGGGTACGCAGTATTTT.

With regard to this clonotype: This could be a read error, since a much larger clone is one nucleotide away. The chain employs TRBV5-5 and TRBJ2-7; 7 positions match TRBD2. This CDR3 has 16 amino acids. Germline-derived CDR1 and CDR2 are SGHKS and YYEKEE (reference sequence). The CDR3 loop is CACSLASRTRRYEQYF. The CDR3 DNA sequence: TGTGCCTGCAGCTTGGCCTCCCGGACTAGAAGGTACGAGCAGTACTTC.

The chain's CDR3 is CAISGSPGQETSYEQYF. For the CDR3, the DNA is TGTGCCATCAGTGGCAGTCCGGGACAGGAGACCTCCTACGAGCAGTACTTC. The chain couples TRBV10-3 to TRBJ2-7; TRBD1 aligns across 8 bases. The CDR3 is made up of 17 amino acids. The trim removed 4 bases at V and 0 bases at J, leaving 11 bases unmatched. Germline V gene data show CDR1 as ENHRY and CDR2 as SYGVKD.

This clonotype has ten or more counts. The V gene is TRBV20-1, the J gene TRBJ2-1; 12 bases are shared with TRBD2. Germline CDR1 and CDR2: DFQATT and SNEGSKA (reference sequence). Trimming took 6 bases from V and 9 from J; bases not matched to a gene: 18. The CDR3 totals 17 residues. CDR3 region: CSAVVPSGRARAIEQFF. The CDR3 DNA follows: TGCAGTGCCGTAGTTCCTAGCGGGAGGGCCAGGGCGATTGAGCAGTTCTTC.

This clonotype was counted many times. The chain couples TRBV2 to TRBJ1-1, with TRBD1 as a possible D gene (6 bases). Germline lookup yields CDR1 SNHLY and CDR2 FYNNEI. Trimming left V 7 bases short and J 11 bases short, with 14 bases between. CDR3 length: 11 residues. DNA for the CDR3: TGTGCCAGCACCCCAGGGGAAGCGGCTTTCTTT. This translates into CASTPGEAAFF.

The sample holds many counts of this clonotype. V usage is TRBV7-2 and J usage is TRBJ2-3; 8 nucleotides agree with TRBD2. Germline-derived CDR1 and CDR2 are SGHTA and FQGNSA. V gave up 5 bases and J gave up 6 bases; unmatched junction bases: 10. The CDR3 totals 15 residues. CDR3 bases: TGTGCCAGCAGCCCTCAAGCGGGGGCGGCGGATACGCAGTATTTT. It is translated as CASSPQAGAADTQYF.

The gene calls are TRBV20-1 and TRBJ2-5; 13 positions match TRBD2. The CDR3 runs to 17 residues. V shed 1 base, J shed 2 bases, and the junction held 7 bases outside the gene matches. CDR1 is DFQATT, CDR2 SNEGSKA, per germline (reference sequence). CDR3 loop: CSARALGTSGAQETQYF. The CDR3, as DNA: TGCAGTGCTAGAGCGCTCGGGACTAGCGGGGCGCAAGAGACCCAGTACTTC.